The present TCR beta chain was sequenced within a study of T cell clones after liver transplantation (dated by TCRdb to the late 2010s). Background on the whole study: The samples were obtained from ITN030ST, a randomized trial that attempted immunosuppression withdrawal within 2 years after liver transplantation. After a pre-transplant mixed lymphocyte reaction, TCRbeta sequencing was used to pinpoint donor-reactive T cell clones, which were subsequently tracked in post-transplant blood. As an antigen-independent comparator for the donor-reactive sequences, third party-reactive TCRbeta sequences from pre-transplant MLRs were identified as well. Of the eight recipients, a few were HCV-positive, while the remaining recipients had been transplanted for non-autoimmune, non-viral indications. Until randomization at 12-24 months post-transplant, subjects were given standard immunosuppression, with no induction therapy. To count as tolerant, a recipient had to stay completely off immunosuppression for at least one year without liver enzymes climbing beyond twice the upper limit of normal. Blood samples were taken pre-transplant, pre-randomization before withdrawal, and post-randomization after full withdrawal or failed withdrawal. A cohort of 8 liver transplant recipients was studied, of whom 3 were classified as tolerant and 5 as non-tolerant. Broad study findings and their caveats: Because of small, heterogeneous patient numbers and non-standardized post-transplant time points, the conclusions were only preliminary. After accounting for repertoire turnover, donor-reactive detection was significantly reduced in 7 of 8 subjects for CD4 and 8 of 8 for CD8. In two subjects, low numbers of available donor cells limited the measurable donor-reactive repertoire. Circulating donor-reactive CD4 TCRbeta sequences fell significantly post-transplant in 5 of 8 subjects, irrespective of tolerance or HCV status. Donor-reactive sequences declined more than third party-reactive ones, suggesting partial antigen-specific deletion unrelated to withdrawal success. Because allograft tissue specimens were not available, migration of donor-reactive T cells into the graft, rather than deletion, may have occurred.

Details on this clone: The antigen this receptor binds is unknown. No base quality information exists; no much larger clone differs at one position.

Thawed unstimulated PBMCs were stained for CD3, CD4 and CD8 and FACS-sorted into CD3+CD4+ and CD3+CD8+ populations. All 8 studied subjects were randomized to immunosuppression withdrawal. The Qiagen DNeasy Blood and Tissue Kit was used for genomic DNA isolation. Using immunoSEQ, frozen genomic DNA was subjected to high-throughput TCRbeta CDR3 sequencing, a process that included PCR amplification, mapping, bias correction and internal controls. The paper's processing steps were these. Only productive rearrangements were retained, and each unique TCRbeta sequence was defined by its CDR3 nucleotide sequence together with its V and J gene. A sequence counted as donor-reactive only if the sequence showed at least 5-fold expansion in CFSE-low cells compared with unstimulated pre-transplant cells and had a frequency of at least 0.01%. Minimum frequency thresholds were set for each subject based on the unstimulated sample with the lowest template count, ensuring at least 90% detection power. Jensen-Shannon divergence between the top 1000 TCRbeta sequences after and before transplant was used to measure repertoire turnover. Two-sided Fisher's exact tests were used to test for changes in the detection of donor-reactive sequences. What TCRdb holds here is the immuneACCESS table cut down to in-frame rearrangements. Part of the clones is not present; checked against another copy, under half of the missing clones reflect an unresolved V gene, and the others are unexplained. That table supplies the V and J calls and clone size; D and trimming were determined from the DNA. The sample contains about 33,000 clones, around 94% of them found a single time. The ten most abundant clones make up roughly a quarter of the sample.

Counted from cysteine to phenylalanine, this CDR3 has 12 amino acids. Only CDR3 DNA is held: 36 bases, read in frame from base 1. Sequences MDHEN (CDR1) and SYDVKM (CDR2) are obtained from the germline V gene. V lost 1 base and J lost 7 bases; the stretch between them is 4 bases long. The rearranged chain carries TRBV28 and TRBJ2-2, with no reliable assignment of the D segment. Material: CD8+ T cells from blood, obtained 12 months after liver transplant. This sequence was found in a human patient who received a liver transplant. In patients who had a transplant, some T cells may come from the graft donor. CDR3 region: CASSLYGGELFF. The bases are TGTGCCAGCAGTTTATACGGCGGGGAGCTGTTTTTT.